The T cell receptor beta chain described here comes from a study of blood T cell repertoires in COVID-19. Turning to the study itself: Nucleic acid was either cDNA or gDNA, and it came from T cells, B-cell-depleted T cells, or PBMCs.

This clone was seen once. Each participant's cohort was designated according to participant-reported clinical history. Cohort 3 donors were reported recovered after two negative PCRs, clearance, or symptom resolution. The CDR3 is 12 amino acids. The V gene lost 6 bases and the J gene lost 10 bases, with 13 bases spanning the gap. Germline V CDR1 and CDR2: WNHNN, SYGVQD (reference sequence). As originally analysed: It was from reference gene primer amplification that nucleated cell counts were estimated. Assay: immunoSEQ multiplex PCR; the TCRdb copy retains only in-frame clones and omits some. For V, J and clone size, that table is used; D and trimming come from the DNA. The repertoire consists of a few hundred thousand clones, with roughly 87% occurring once and the leading ten covering around 1%.

This receptor was taken from a woman aged 30 to 39 who had recovered from COVID-19. The source material was PBMCs or T cells enriched from blood (not recorded which). V gene TRBV10-1 combines with J gene TRBJ1-5, with D perhaps TRBD1 (5 bases). The CDR3 spells CASRGTISPQHF. In DNA form, the CDR3 reads TGCGCCAGCAGGGGGACTATTAGCCCCCAGCATTTT.